These T cell receptor beta chains were read from a single sample in a study of T cell repertoires in cytomegalovirus infection. TCRdb fed the reads into MiXCR, producing one record per CDR3 protein. The sample yields 150,000 to 190,000 distinct CDR3 sequences, roughly a quarter seen once. The sequencing input was PBMCs. The receptors originated from a human donor in good health (CMV status not recorded). Some clones in this sample may be carry-over from other donors' samples. CDR3s include the opening cysteine and the closing phenylalanine or tryptophan. D genes are given only for firm matches. The size of a clone is reported for some rows only, either as once, few or many, or as a class for expanded clones.

CAISDTGMNTEAFF | TGTGCCATCAGTGATACAGGGATGAACACTGAAGCTTTCTTT | 14 | TRBJ1-1 | NA | TRBV10-3 | NA
CASLDRVSYEQYF | TGTGCCAGCCTCGACAGGGTCAGCTACGAGCAGTACTTC | 13 | TRBJ2-7 | TRBD1 | TRBV28 | NA
CSPSSGSSGKVYEQYF | TGCAGTCCCAGTTCAGGGTCTAGCGGGAAAGTATACGAGCAGTACTTC | 16 | TRBJ2-7 | TRBD2 | TRBV20-1 | few
CANSLAAGELFF | TGTGCCAACAGCTTAGCAGCCGGGGAGCTGTTTTTT | 12 | TRBJ2-2 | NA | TRBV7-2 | few
CSAAREGRYEQYF | TGCAGTGCTGCTCGGGAGGGCCGGTACGAGCAGTACTTC | 13 | TRBJ2-7 | TRBD2 | TRBV20-1 | few
CASSSRDSINEQFF | TGTGCCAGCAGTTCCCGGGACAGTATCAATGAGCAGTTCTTC | 14 | TRBJ2-1 | TRBD1 | TRBV6-1 | NA
CASTLGTSPPYEQYF | TGTGCCAGCACCTTGGGGACTAGCCCGCCCTACGAGCAGTACTTC | 15 | TRBJ2-7 | TRBD2 | TRBV6-1 | NA
CASSRVGGFETEAFF | TGCGCCAGCAGTCGAGTGGGGGGATTTGAAACTGAAGCTTTCTTT | 15 | TRBJ1-1 | NA | TRBV5-1 | NA
CASSLSLYQQYF | TGTGCCAGCAGTTTAAGTCTCTATCAGCAGTACTTC | 12 | TRBJ2-7 | NA | TRBV12-3/TRBV12-4 | few
CASSLSGAGLAGVGYEQYF | TGTGCCAGCAGCTTGAGTGGTGCGGGACTAGCGGGAGTCGGGTACGAGCAGTACTTC | 19 | TRBJ2-7 | TRBD2 | TRBV7-2 | many
CASSFVAGDSSYEQYF | TGTGCCAGCAGTTTTGTAGCGGGGGACAGCTCCTACGAGCAGTACTTC | 16 | TRBJ2-7 | TRBD2 | TRBV28 | few
CASSQASGLTNTEAFF | TGTGCCAGCAGCCAAGCGTCCGGACTCACGAACACTGAAGCTTTCTTT | 16 | TRBJ1-1 | NA | TRBV14 | NA
CASSLLFGGQSEAFF | TGTGCCAGCAGCTTACTCTTCGGTGGACAGAGTGAAGCTTTCTTT | 15 | TRBJ1-1 | NA | TRBV13 | few
CASSYWGQGGNGYTF | TGTGCCAGCAGTTACTGGGGACAGGGAGGCAACGGCTACACCTTC | 15 | TRBJ1-2 | TRBD1 | TRBV6-5 | few
CATSAINPRGLAGEETRYF | TGTGCCACCAGTGCTATAAATCCGCGTGGACTAGCGGGAGAGGAGACCCGGTACTTC | 19 | TRBJ2-5 | TRBD2 | TRBV24-1 | NA
CASSLMEWGNTEAFF | TGTGCCAGCAGCCTAATGGAGTGGGGGAACACTGAAGCTTTCTTT | 15 | TRBJ1-1 | NA | TRBV12-3/TRBV12-4 | many
CASSRQGGGVEQYF | TGTGCCAGCAGTCGACAAGGAGGCGGTGTCGAGCAGTACTTC | 14 | TRBJ2-7 | NA | TRBV12-3/TRBV12-4 | once
CSVESGRGKNIQYF | TGCAGCGTTGAATCCGGCCGGGGCAAAAACATTCAGTACTTC | 14 | TRBJ2-4 | NA | TRBV29-1 | many
CSARPGHQETQYF | TGCAGTGCCCGCCCGGGTCATCAAGAGACCCAGTACTTC | 13 | TRBJ2-5 | NA | TRBV20-1 | NA
CASSLRQGNYGYTF | TGTGCCAGCAGCCTCCGACAGGGGAACTATGGCTACACCTTC | 14 | TRBJ1-2 | TRBD1 | TRBV7-2 | many
CASSLTSHNEQFF | TGTGCCAGCAGCTTAACTAGTCACAATGAGCAGTTCTTC | 13 | TRBJ2-1 | NA | TRBV7-9 | many
CASSYALGYEQYF | TGTGCCAGCAGTTACGCCCTCGGATACGAGCAGTACTTC | 13 | TRBJ2-7 | NA | TRBV6-5 | NA
CASIHSRGPGANVLTF | TGTGCCAGCATCCACTCCCGGGGTCCTGGGGCCAACGTCCTGACTTTC | 16 | TRBJ2-6 | NA | TRBV28 | NA
CASSPGGAGGANVLTF | TGTGCCAGCAGTCCAGGGGGCGCGGGGGGGGCCAACGTCCTGACTTTC | 16 | TRBJ2-6 | TRBD1 | TRBV28 | many
CASSLSRHSEQYF | TGTGCCAGCAGTTTATCCCGACATTCCGAGCAGTACTTC | 13 | TRBJ2-7 | NA | TRBV28 | NA
CASSQVGWGRYNEQFF | TGCGCCAGCAGCCAGGTCGGGTGGGGGCGGTACAATGAGCAGTTCTTC | 16 | TRBJ2-1 | NA | TRBV4-1 | NA
CASSFARDRQETQYF | TGTGCCAGCAGCTTTGCCCGGGACAGACAAGAGACCCAGTACTTC | 15 | TRBJ2-5 | TRBD1 | TRBV7-8 | many
CASMGRLNYGYTF | TGTGCCAGCATGGGACGGCTTAACTATGGCTACACCTTC | 13 | TRBJ1-2 | NA | TRBV6-1 | NA
CASSPDRAGQPQHF | TGTGCCAGCAGCCCTGACAGAGCGGGTCAGCCCCAGCATTTT | 14 | TRBJ1-5 | NA | TRBV7-3 | NA
CASRYIRGSYEQYF | TGCGCCAGCAGGTACATAAGGGGGTCCTACGAGCAGTACTTC | 14 | TRBJ2-7 | NA | TRBV5-1 | NA
CASSLASGEASYEQYF | TGTGCCAGCAGCTTAGCTTCGGGGGAGGCATCCTACGAGCAGTACTTC | 16 | TRBJ2-7 | NA | TRBV11-2 | NA
CASSLADYTEAFF | TGTGCCAGCAGCTTAGCCGATTACACTGAAGCTTTCTTT | 13 | TRBJ1-1 | NA | TRBV7-2 | many
CSAIAGNPKAEAFF | TGCAGTGCTATCGCCGGGAACCCGAAGGCTGAAGCTTTCTTT | 14 | TRBJ1-1 | NA | TRBV20-1 | NA
CSATPGTSSLNEQFF | TGCAGTGCTACCCCCGGGACTTCGTCTTTGAATGAGCAGTTCTTC | 15 | TRBJ2-1 | NA | TRBV20-1 | few
CASSFGLAGDTGELFF | TGTGCCAGCAGCTTCGGACTAGCGGGGGACACCGGGGAGCTGTTTTTT | 16 | TRBJ2-2 | TRBD2 | TRBV7-6 | few